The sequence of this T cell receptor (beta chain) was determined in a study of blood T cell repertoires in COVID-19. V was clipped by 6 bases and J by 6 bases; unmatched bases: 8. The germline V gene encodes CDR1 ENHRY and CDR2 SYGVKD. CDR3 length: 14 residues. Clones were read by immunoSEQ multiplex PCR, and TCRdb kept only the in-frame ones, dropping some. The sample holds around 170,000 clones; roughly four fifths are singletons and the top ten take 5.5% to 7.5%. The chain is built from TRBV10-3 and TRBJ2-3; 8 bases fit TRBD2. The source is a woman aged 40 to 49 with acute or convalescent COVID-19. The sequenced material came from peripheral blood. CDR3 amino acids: CAIRGAGAWDTQYF. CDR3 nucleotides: TGTGCCATCAGGGGAGCGGGGGCTTGGGATACGCAGTATTTT.